The rows below give T cell receptor beta chains drawn from one sample of a study of blood T cells in healthy people across ages. TCRdb recomputed calls from the 5' RACE reads with MiXCR, one row per CDR3 protein. This table holds 780,000 or so distinct CDR3 sequences, more than 50% found once. Material for sequencing was blood. These receptors were taken from a man aged 40-49 years in good health. The CDR3 runs from the conserved cysteine through the conserved F or W. D genes are given only for firm matches. Not all rows give a size; the values are once, few, many and, for expanded clones, a class.

J gene,D gene,V gene,clone size,CDR3 DNA,CDR3 protein
TRBJ1-6,.,TRBV2,.,TGTGCCAGCAGTGGGGACGGCTCGGCACCCCCCCACTTT,CASSGDGSAPPHF
TRBJ2-3,.,TRBV20-1,.,TGCAGTTCTCAGCCGAGCACAGATACGCAGTATTTT,CSSQPSTDTQYF
TRBJ1-1,.,TRBV28,once,TGTGCCAGCAGTTTATCGAGGATCGAAACTGAAGCTTTCTTT,CASSLSRIETEAFF
TRBJ2-5,.,TRBV20-1,.,TGCAGTGCTAGAGCCCCTGCTCTTGAGACCCAGTACTTC,CSARAPALETQYF
TRBJ2-1,.,TRBV7-9,.,TGTGCCAGCAGCTTAGAGAGCAGGGAGTTCTTC,CASSLESREFF
TRBJ2-3,TRBD2,TRBV4-1,.,TGCGCCAGCAGCCAAGATTTCGGAGACCGGGGGGTCCCCACAGATACGCAGTATTTT,CASSQDFGDRGVPTDTQYF
TRBJ2-3,TRBD2,TRBV7-8,few,TGTGCCAGCAGCCCTCTAGCGGGTATAAACACAGATACGCAGTATTTT,CASSPLAGINTDTQYF
TRBJ2-7,TRBD2,TRBV3-1,once,TGTGCCAGCAGCCAGGGCGGACTAGCGGGGTACGAGCAGTACTTC,CASSQGGLAGYEQYF
TRBJ2-3,TRBD2,TRBV27,.,TGTGCCAGCAACGGACTAGCGGGGATGAATGCCGCCCATACGCAGTATTTT,CASNGLAGMNAAHTQYF
TRBJ2-5,.,TRBV6-1,.,TGTGCCAGCAGTCCCTCTACTAGTCCCTTATGGCAAGAGACCCAGTACTTC,CASSPSTSPLWQETQYF
TRBJ2-3,.,TRBV12-3/TRBV12-4,.,TGTGCCAGCAGTGGACAGTCTAGCACAGATACGCAGTATTTT,CASSGQSSTDTQYF
TRBJ2-1,TRBD2,TRBV7-9,.,TGTGCCAGCAGCCCCGGGGTCGGCGGGGGGCAGTACAATGAGCAGTTCTTC,CASSPGVGGGQYNEQFF
TRBJ2-7,.,TRBV7-9,.,TGTGCCAGCAGCTCGACTACTTTTCCCTACGAGCAGTACTTC,CASSSTTFPYEQYF
TRBJ2-3,.,TRBV7-2,few,TGTGCCAGCAGCTTAGGGTATCGTCGGAATACAGATACGCAGTATTTT,CASSLGYRRNTDTQYF
TRBJ1-2,TRBD1,TRBV28,.,TGTGCCAGCAGCCCCGGGACAGGGTCTGGCTACACCTTC,CASSPGTGSGYTF
TRBJ2-1,TRBD2,TRBV6-6,.,TGTGCCAGCAGTCGCCCTTTAGCGGGGGGCCCCAGTGAGCAGTTCTTC,CASSRPLAGGPSEQFF
TRBJ2-1,.,TRBV24-1,.,TGTGCCACCAGCGGGAGCTCCTACAAGGAGCAGTTCTTC,CATSGSSYKEQFF
TRBJ2-7,.,TRBV5-1,few,TGCGCCAGCAGCTTGGATCGCACGAAGAACTACGAGCAGTACTTC,CASSLDRTKNYEQYF
TRBJ2-3,.,TRBV10-3,few,TGTGCCATCAGTCGGGCGGGAAGCACAGATACGCAGTATTTT,CAISRAGSTDTQYF
TRBJ2-7,.,TRBV28,.,TGTGCCAGCAGTTCACCTGGGTCCATCGAGCAGTACTTC,CASSSPGSIEQYF
TRBJ2-3,.,TRBV29-1,.,TGCAGCGTTGAAACCGGAGATACGCAGTATTTT,CSVETGDTQYF
TRBJ2-5,.,TRBV5-6,few,TGTGCCAGCAATCAGCCTCTTCGAGAGACCCAGTACTTC,CASNQPLRETQYF